The rows below give T cell receptor beta chains drawn from one sample of a study of blood T cell repertoires in COVID-19. Assay used: immunoSEQ multiplex PCR; TCRdb lists only in-frame clones, some missing. The profile shows around 130,000 clones, approximately 85% of them singletons. Specimen: peripheral blood. All receptors derive from a man aged 50 to 60 with acute or convalescent COVID-19. Each CDR3 is given with its conserved first and last residue. D genes are given only for firm matches. A row's size may be missing; if present it is once, few, many or a size class.

V gene	D gene	J gene	clone size	CDR3 DNA	CDR3 protein
TRBV7-8	TRBD2	TRBJ2-2	-	TGTGCCAGCAGCCAGGGACTAGCGGGGGGTTACACCGGGGAGCTGTTTTTT	CASSQGLAGGYTGELFF
TRBV5-5	TRBD1	TRBJ2-5	once	TGTGCCAGCAGCGACGACAGGGGCTGGGAGACCCAGTACTTC	CASSDDRGWETQYF
TRBV19	TRBD1	TRBJ1-4	-	TGTGCCAGTAGTATCTCCAACAGGGGGAATGAAAAACTGTTTTTT	CASSISNRGNEKLFF
TRBV2	-	TRBJ2-3	-	TGTGCCAGCACCCCGAGCACAGATACGCAGTATTTT	CASTPSTDTQYF
TRBV7-9	-	TRBJ1-2	-	TGTGCCAGCAGGAACACGAACTATGGCTACACCTTC	CASRNTNYGYTF
TRBV5-1	TRBD2	TRBJ2-1	once	TGCGCCAGCAGCCCTAGCGGGAGGGCCAATGAGCAGTTCTTC	CASSPSGRANEQFF
TRBV6-1	TRBD1	TRBJ2-1	once	TGTGCCAGCAGTGAAGAGGCAGGGGGTAGAAATGAGCAGTTCTTC	CASSEEAGGRNEQFF
TRBV21-1	-	TRBJ2-3	-	TGTGCCAGCAGCCGGGGACTAGTTGAACCAGATACGCAGTATTTT	CASSRGLVEPDTQYF
TRBV12-3/TRBV12-4	-	TRBJ1-1	-	TGTGCCAGCAGTTTAGGAGGGAACACTGAAGCTTTCTTT	CASSLGGNTEAFF
TRBV6-6	-	TRBJ2-7	-	TGTGCCAGCAGTGCGGTCCTTTATGAGGAGCAGTACTTC	CASSAVLYEEQYF
TRBV2	-	TRBJ2-1	-	TGTGCCAGCAGGGGACACTCACCGCACCTCGACTCCTACAATGAGCAGTTCTTC	CASRGHSPHLDSYNEQFF
TRBV6-5	TRBD2	TRBJ2-7	-	TGTGCCAGCAGGGGACTAGCGGGACTTTACGAGCAGTACTTC	CASRGLAGLYEQYF
TRBV2	-	TRBJ1-2	-	TGTGCCAGCAGTCTTCTGGGCAGCTATGGCTACACCTTC	CASSLLGSYGYTF
TRBV29-1	-	TRBJ1-2	few	TGCAGCGTCCCAGGGGACATTTTGGTCGGCTACACCTTC	CSVPGDILVGYTF
TRBV15	-	TRBJ2-7	once	TGTGCCACCAGCAGAGAGCACAGATCCTACGAGCAGTACTTC	CATSREHRSYEQYF
TRBV6-6	-	TRBJ2-7	-	TGTGCCAGCAGTAACAGGGCTTACGAGCAGTACTTC	CASSNRAYEQYF
TRBV10-2	-	TRBJ1-6	-	TGCGCCAGCACATCACAGGGATATTCACCCCTCCACTTT	CASTSQGYSPLHF
TRBV7-3	TRBD2	TRBJ2-1	-	TGTGCCAGCAGCCTCGTCGTCCTAGCGGGCATCCTAAGCTCCTACAATGAGCAGTTCTTC	CASSLVVLAGILSSYNEQFF
TRBV18	-	TRBJ1-4	-	TGTGCCAGCTCACCCGAGACAACCAATGAAAAACTGTTTTTT	CASSPETTNEKLFF
TRBV4-2	TRBD1	TRBJ1-5	once	TGTGCCAGCAGCCAAGATAAGGGGGCCGGTCAGCCCCAGCATTTT	CASSQDKGAGQPQHF
TRBV7-9	-	TRBJ1-2	-	TGTGCCAGCAGCCCCGGACTATTCTATGGCTACACCTTC	CASSPGLFYGYTF
TRBV9	TRBD2	TRBJ2-1	-	TGTGCCAGCAGCCCCCAAGCGGGACCCTCCTACAATGAGCAGTTCTTC	CASSPQAGPSYNEQFF
TRBV7-9	TRBD1	TRBJ2-2	-	TGTGCCAGCAGCTGGACAGGGGGATACACCGGGGAGCTGTTTTTT	CASSWTGGYTGELFF
TRBV24-1	-	TRBJ2-1	-	TGTGCCACCAGTGAGGAAGGACTCTACAATGAGCAGTTCTTC	CATSEEGLYNEQFF
TRBV9	-	TRBJ2-2	-	TGTGCCAGCAGCTCCAAGACTGCGAACACCGGGGAGCTGTTTTTT	CASSSKTANTGELFF
TRBV5-1	-	TRBJ1-1	-	TGCGCCAGCAGCTTCGGGAGAGGAGTCCTATTGAATACTGAAGCTTTCTTT	CASSFGRGVLLNTEAFF
TRBV27	TRBD2	TRBJ2-7	-	TGTGCCAGCAGCTCCCCGGATGCGGGAGGGTACGAGCAGTACTTC	CASSSPDAGGYEQYF
TRBV7-9	-	TRBJ1-1	once	TGTGCCAGCAGCTTAGCGCGGGGGGGCGCGAGGTTGGGGTACACTGAAGCTTTCTTT	CASSLARGGARLGYTEAFF
TRBV9	-	TRBJ2-3	-	TGTGCCAGCAGCGTAGCCCAGGGATCTTTACCAGATACGCAGTATTTT	CASSVAQGSLPDTQYF
TRBV27	-	TRBJ2-1	-	TGTGCCAGCAGTTTAGGTAGCGAGCAGTTCTTC	CASSLGSEQFF
TRBV3-1/TRBV3-2	-	TRBJ1-1	-	TGTGCCAGCAGCCAGGGGGCCTCGGAGGTGGCTTTCTTT	CASSQGASEVAFF
TRBV7-6	-	TRBJ1-1	few	TGTGCCAGCAGCCTAATAGAAGTAGCGCGCACTGAAGCTTTCTTT	CASSLIEVARTEAFF
TRBV7-3	-	TRBJ1-1	-	TGTGCCAGCAGCGAACAGGGCTACACTGAAGCTTTCTTT	CASSEQGYTEAFF
TRBV27	-	TRBJ1-5	-	TGTGCCAGCAGTACACGCCTCAGTAATCAGCCCCAGCATTTT	CASSTRLSNQPQHF
TRBV18	-	TRBJ1-4	-	TGTGCCAGCTCACCACAACAGGGTGATGAAAAACTGTTTTTT	CASSPQQGDEKLFF
TRBV18	TRBD1	TRBJ2-3	-	TGTGCCAGCTCCCGGGACAGGGGCACAGATACGCAGTATTTT	CASSRDRGTDTQYF
TRBV11-3	TRBD1	TRBJ2-3	-	TGTGCCAGCAGCCTTCGGACAGGCCGCACAGATACGCAGTATTTT	CASSLRTGRTDTQYF
TRBV10-3	-	TRBJ2-7	-	TGTGCCATCAGTGAGGGAGGGTACGAGCAGTACTTC	CAISEGGYEQYF
TRBV5-1	-	TRBJ2-7	few	TGCGCCAGCAGCTTGGGGCTCGAGCAGTACTTC	CASSLGLEQYF
TRBV7-9	-	TRBJ2-7	-	TGTGCCAGCATGAATACGACTACTAACGAGCAGTACTTC	CASMNTTTNEQYF
TRBV30	TRBD2	TRBJ2-3	-	TGTGCCTGGAGTGTACTAGCGGGGGGGCATGGTTCGTATTTT	CAWSVLAGGHGSYF
TRBV5-1	TRBD1	TRBJ1-2	-	TGCGCCAGCAGCTTGTCTTCGGACAGGAAAGGCTACACCTTC	CASSLSSDRKGYTF
TRBV28	-	TRBJ1-5	-	TGTGCCAGCAGTTTGCAGAACAATCAGCCCCAGCATTTT	CASSLQNNQPQHF
TRBV4-2	TRBD2	TRBJ2-1	-	TGTGCCAGCAGCCAAGAAGTGATTAGCGGGCTCTACAATGAGCAGTTCTTC	CASSQEVISGLYNEQFF
TRBV7-9	TRBD2	TRBJ2-1	-	TGTGCCGCGGGGGGAGGGACTAGCCGGGAGTTATACAATGAGCAGTTCTTC	CAAGGGTSRELYNEQFF
TRBV6-5	TRBD1	TRBJ1-2	-	TGTGCCAGCAGACAGGGGGATGGCTACACCTTC	CASRQGDGYTF
TRBV6-2/TRBV6-3	-	TRBJ1-6	-	TGTGCCAGCAGTTACAACCCTCAACAGGGATTAGATAATTCACCCCTCCACTTT	CASSYNPQQGLDNSPLHF
TRBV27	TRBD1	TRBJ1-2	-	TGTGCCAGCAGATATGCCGGGACAGTAGGTGGCTACACCTTC	CASRYAGTVGGYTF
TRBV19	-	TRBJ2-1	once	TGTGCCAGTAGTATAGTGCTAAATGAGCAGTTCTTC	CASSIVLNEQFF
TRBV27	-	TRBJ2-7	few	TGTGCCAGCAGTTCAGTTTACTGGCGGGGAAACGAGCAGTACTTC	CASSSVYWRGNEQYF
TRBV7-8	-	TRBJ2-1	-	TGTGCCAGCAGCCCATACAATGAGCAGTTCTTC	CASSPYNEQFF